These 18 T cell receptor beta chains share one sample of origin, sequenced in a study of molecular identifiers for immune sequencing clone quantification. TCRdb re-derived calls from the PCR reads in MiXCR, one entry per CDR3 protein. The data hold around 40,000 distinct CDR3 sequences, with 15% to 20% observed a single time. Material: naive CD8+ T cells from blood, with Jurkat cell RNA spiked in. Documented subset: FACS-sorted CD8+CD4-CCR7+CD45RA+ naive T cells. Every receptor here comes from a human donor in good health. Some libraries in this study had Jurkat cell RNA spiked in.

This clonotype was counted at least ten times. This rearrangement joins TRBV6-2 or TRBV6-3 to TRBJ2-4; 7 bases are a match to TRBD1. The CDR3 extends over 18 amino acids. Per germline, CDR1 MNHEY and CDR2 SVGEGT. V dropped 2 bases and J dropped 0; count of bases not matched to a gene: 10. The CDR3: CASSYEVQGVLAKNIQYF. The CDR3 DNA is TGTGCCAGCAGTTACGAGGTCCAGGGGGTTTTAGCCAAAAACATTCAGTACTTC.

There are many counts of this clonotype. The chain recombines TRBV6-5 with TRBJ1-1; 10 nucleotides match TRBD1. CDR3 length equals 15 residues. Germline CDR1 and CDR2: MNHEY and SVGAGI. The V segment lost 5 bases and the J segment 3 bases; nucleotides outside the gene matches: 6. The CDR3 protein is CASSLGQGFDTEAFF. CDR3 DNA: TGTGCCAGCAGTCTGGGACAGGGGTTCGACACTGAAGCTTTCTTT.

This clonotype showed up just a few times. Just one base apart from a much larger clone, this may be a read error. The chain couples TRBV20-1 to TRBJ2-1; maybe TRBD1 (6 bases). Between the trimmed V and J ends, which lost 8 bases and 2 bases, there was a span of 10 bases. This CDR3 comprises 12 residues. Germline values: CDR1 DFQATT, CDR2 SNEGSKA (reference sequence). The CDR3 region is CSSTGAYNEQFF. In DNA, the CDR3 is TGCAGTTCGACAGGCGCCTACAATGAGCAGTTCTTC.

This clonotype was detected many times. The V gene is TRBV6-2 or TRBV6-3, the J gene TRBJ1-5, with D hard to call. The ends were cut back, 5 bases at V and 7 bases at J, with 15 bases in the middle. In germline, CDR1 is MNHEY, CDR2 SVGEGT. The CDR3 runs 14 residues. The CDR3 bases are TGTGCCAGCAGTAGTGAGAGGGTCTGGCAGCCCCAGCATTTT. As protein: CASSSERVWQPQHF.

This clonotype was counted ten times or more. The genes are TRBV20-1 and TRBJ2-7, with D possibly matching TRBD2 (6 bases). V was trimmed by 3 bases and J by 2 bases, leaving 14 bases between them. This CDR3 spans 14 amino acids. The V gene's germline CDR1 is DFQATT and CDR2 SNEGSKA (reference sequence). CDR3 DNA: TGCAGTGCTAGTGGGGGGACTCCTACCTACGAGCAGTACTTC. Its translation: CSASGGTPTYEQYF.

This clonotype was seen ten or more times. The chain combines TRBV4-1 with TRBJ1-4; D possibly corresponds to TRBD1 (5 bases). CDR1 MGHRA and CDR2 YSYEKL come from the germline V gene. V was cut by 1 base and J by 5 bases, with 11 bases left in between. The CDR3 has 15 amino acids. The CDR3 sequence: CASSQGGTVNEKLFF. The CDR3 nucleotides read TGCGCCAGCAGCCAAGGAGGGACGGTGAATGAAAAACTGTTTTTT.

This clonotype was detected many times. The rearrangement joins TRBV7-9 to TRBJ1-1; TRBD1 matches at 7 bases. J gave up 4 bases and V 8 bases, and 7 bases lay outside the gene matches. The CDR3 has 13 residues. In germline, CDR1 is SEHNR, CDR2 FQNEAQ (reference sequence). This chain's CDR3 is CASREAGGTEAFF. As DNA, the CDR3 is TGTGCCAGCCGAGAGGCAGGGGGCACTGAAGCTTTCTTT.

In regard to this clonotype: This sequence may be a read error, since a much larger clone differs from it by one base. The chain employs TRBV7-6 and TRBJ2-1; D unresolved. The CDR3 consists of 13 residues. CDR1 SGHVS and CDR2 FNYEAQ come from the germline V gene. V lost 0 bases to trimming and J lost 6 bases, with 6 bases between them. CDR3 sequence (DNA): TGTGCCAGCAGCTTAGCTCTGGGCAATGAGCAGTTCTTC. Its translation: CASSLALGNEQFF.

This clonotype was observed many times. This rearrangement joins TRBV6-2 or TRBV6-3 to TRBJ2-1; 9 bases fit TRBD2. CDR1 and CDR2 (germline): MNHEY, SVGEGT. This CDR3 region has 16 residues. V lost 2 bases, J lost 2 bases, and 4 bases stayed unmatched. The CDR3 nucleotides are TGTGCCAGCAGTTACCAGCGGGAGGCAACCTACAATGAGCAGTTCTTC. Its protein product is CASSYQREATYNEQFF.

The chain is built from TRBV19 and TRBJ2-3; weak D call: TRBD2 (5 bases). Germline V lookup: CDR1 LNHDA, CDR2 SQIVND (reference sequence). CDR3 length: 13 amino acids. V dropped 6 bases and J dropped 4 bases, with 11 bases sitting between them. CDR3: CASSLEGPDTQYF. In DNA form, the CDR3 reads TGTGCCAGTAGCCTCGAGGGCCCAGATACGCAGTATTTT.

By proportion, this clonotype is medium-sized. CDR3 loop: CASSYSSTSGEYTDTQYF. The DNA of the CDR3 is TGTGCCAGCAGTTACTCATCGACTAGCGGAGAATACACAGATACGCAGTATTTT. This sequence joins TRBV6-6 and TRBJ2-3; 9 nucleotides line up with TRBD2. Unmatched junction bases numbered 9, after V lost 0 bases and J lost 2 bases. Germline V gives CDR1 MNHNY, CDR2 SVGAGI (reference sequence). The CDR3 runs to 18 residues.

There are many counts of this clonotype. This chain joins TRBV5-1 and TRBJ1-1; the D gene is possibly TRBD1 (6 bases). There are 16 residues in the CDR3. V was shortened by 0 bases and J by 4 bases, with 16 bases between the two germline ends. The germline V gene has CDR1 SGHRS and CDR2 YFSETQ. The chain's CDR3 is CASSLGPTRGLTEAFF. In DNA, the CDR3 is TGCGCCAGCAGCTTGGGCCCTACACGGGGGCTCACTGAAGCTTTCTTT.

In this sample, this clonotype turned up many times. The chain joins TRBV12-3 or TRBV12-4 to TRBJ2-3, with TRBD1 identical over 8 bases. This CDR3 spans 14 amino acids. With V trimmed by 10 bases and J by 4 bases, 10 bases remained unmatched. CDR3 nucleotides: TGTGCCATCATCAGACAGGGGTTCCCAGATACGCAGTATTTT. It codes for CAIIRQGFPDTQYF.

This clonotype was seen ten or more times. The chain combines TRBV11-2 with TRBJ2-3, with 8 bases fitting TRBD1. There are 17 residues in the CDR3. Germline values: CDR1 SGHAT, CDR2 FQNNGV. V gave up 0 bases and J gave up 2 bases; unmatched junction bases: 7. CDR3 nucleotides: TGTGCCAGCAGCTTAGATCAACAGGGGGAGTACACAGATACGCAGTATTTT. It is translated as CASSLDQQGEYTDTQYF. Complete variable domain (other parts from reference TRBV11-2 and TRBJ2-3): EAGVAQSPRYKIIEKRQSVAFWCNPISGHATLYWYQQILGQGPKLLIQFQNNGVVDDSQLPKDRFSAERLKGVDSTLKIQPAKLEDSAVYLCASSLDQQGEYTDTQYFGPGTRLTVL.

This clonotype appeared many times. The chain combines TRBV27 with TRBJ2-5, with TRBD2 matching over 8 bases. The CDR3 consists of 14 residues. Germline V gene lookup returns CDR1 MNHEY and CDR2 SMNVEV (reference sequence). V shed 0 bases and J 4 bases; nucleotides not matched to a gene: 1. The CDR3 DNA sequence: TGTGCCAGCAGTTTATCCCTAGCGGGAGAGACCCAGTACTTC. Its protein product is CASSLSLAGETQYF.

This clonotype has ten or more counts. V gene TRBV7-2 combines with J gene TRBJ2-5; TRBD2 matches at 7 bases. V dropped 0 bases and J dropped 5; count of bases not matched to a gene: 3. The CDR3 extends over 14 amino acids. CDR1 and CDR2 (germline): SGHTA, FQGNSA. Written as DNA, the CDR3 is TGTGCCAGCAGCTTAGCGGGAGGGTACGAGACCCAGTACTTC. This codes for CASSLAGGYETQYF.

This clonotype was picked up a small number of times. With a much larger clone just one base away, this may be a read error. This rearrangement joins TRBV28 to TRBJ1-1; D is ambiguous. V shed 3 bases and J shed 6 bases, with 5 bases lying between them. CDR1 is MDHEN, CDR2 SYDVKM, per germline. The CDR3 has 11 amino acids. CDR3 in DNA: TGTGCCAGCAGTTTTGGTTCTGAAGCTTTCTTT. Protein sequence: CASSFGSEAFF.

This clonotype was recorded many times. This CDR3 is CATTNPLHF. In DNA, the CDR3 is TGTGCCACAACTAATCCCCTCCACTTT. The chain couples TRBV6-1 to TRBJ1-6; D is undetermined. CDR1 is MNHNS, CDR2 SASEGT, per germline. This CDR3 is 9 amino acids long. V dropped 10 bases and J dropped 13 bases, with 8 bases sitting between them.